Each of the 3 T cell receptor beta chains below was sequenced from the same sample in a study of shared clonotypes between healthy human individuals. CD8 cells regarded as naive lacked CD45RO, were positively chosen for CCR7, and omitted terminally differentiated effector memory CD45RA+ cells. Produced via immunoSEQ multiplex PCR; TCRdb's table is partial and in-frame only. The table includes about 2 million clones, about 95% detected once. Input material: naive CD8+ T cells sorted from blood. The receptors here all came from a man aged 18 to 29 in good health.

This chain connects TRBV9 to TRBJ2-1, with 8 bases lining up with TRBD2. The V segment lost 1 base and the J segment 7 bases; nucleotides outside the gene matches: 10. CDR3 length equals 16 residues. From germline, CDR1 is SGDLS and CDR2 YYNGEE. The CDR3 spells CASSVLVGGALNEQFF. DNA for the CDR3: TGTGCCAGCAGCGTACTGGTCGGGGGGGCCCTGAATGAGCAGTTCTTC.

The V gene is TRBV19, the J gene TRBJ1-6; no firm D call. Trimming cost V 6 bases and J 4 bases, with 16 bases left between them. CDR3 length: 16 residues. Germline V CDR1 and CDR2: LNHDA, SQIVND (reference sequence). The CDR3 sequence is CASSLATAAYNSPLHF. The CDR3 nucleotides read TGTGCCAGTAGCCTGGCGACGGCGGCATATAATTCACCCCTCCACTTT.

This chain links TRBV4-1 with TRBJ2-7; D is ambiguous. Trimming took 3 bases from V and 4 from J, leaving 10 bases between them. CDR1 MGHRA and CDR2 YSYEKL come from the germline V gene. This CDR3 comprises 13 residues. The CDR3 loop is CASSHAAMYEQYF. CDR3 coding DNA: TGCGCCAGCAGCCACGCCGCTATGTACGAGCAGTACTTC.